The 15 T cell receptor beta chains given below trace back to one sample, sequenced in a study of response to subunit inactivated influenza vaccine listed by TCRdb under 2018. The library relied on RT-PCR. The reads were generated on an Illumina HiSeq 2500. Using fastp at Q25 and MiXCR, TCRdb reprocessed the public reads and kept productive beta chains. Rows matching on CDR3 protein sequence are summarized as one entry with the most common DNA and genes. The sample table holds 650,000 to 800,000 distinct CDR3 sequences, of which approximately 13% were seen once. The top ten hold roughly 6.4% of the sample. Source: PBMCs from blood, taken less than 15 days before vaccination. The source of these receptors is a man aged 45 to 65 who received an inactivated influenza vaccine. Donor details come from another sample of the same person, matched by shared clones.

DNA of the CDR3: TGTGCCAGCAGTTACTTCGGGACAGGGGACTCCTACGAGCAGTACTTC. Residues: CASSYFGTGDSYEQYF. The chain uses TRBV6-5 and TRBJ2-7; 10 positions match TRBD1. V was pared by 1 base and J by 0 bases, with 3 bases of the junction left unmatched. This CDR3 has 16 residues. Germline-derived CDR1 and CDR2 are MNHEY and SVGAGI.

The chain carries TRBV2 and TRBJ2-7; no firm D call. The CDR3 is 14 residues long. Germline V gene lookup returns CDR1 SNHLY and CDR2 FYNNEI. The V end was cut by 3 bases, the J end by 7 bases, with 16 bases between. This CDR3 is CASSDTEAAWEQYF. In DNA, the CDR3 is TGTGCCAGCAGTGATACAGAGGCGGCTTGGGAGCAGTACTTC. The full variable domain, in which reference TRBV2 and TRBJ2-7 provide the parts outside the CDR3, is EPEVTQTPSHQVTQMGQEVILRCVPISNHLYFYWYRQILGQKVEFLVSFYNNEISEKSEIFDDQFSVERPDGSNFTLKIRSTKLEDSAMYFCASSDTEAAWEQYFGPGTRLTVT.

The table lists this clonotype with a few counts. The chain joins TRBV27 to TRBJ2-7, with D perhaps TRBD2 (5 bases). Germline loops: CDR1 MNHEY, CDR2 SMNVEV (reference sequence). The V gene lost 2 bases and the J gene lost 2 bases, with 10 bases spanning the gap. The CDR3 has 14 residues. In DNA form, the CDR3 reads TGTGCCAGCAGTTTAGTGGGAGAAGCCTACGAGCAGTACTTC. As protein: CASSLVGEAYEQYF.

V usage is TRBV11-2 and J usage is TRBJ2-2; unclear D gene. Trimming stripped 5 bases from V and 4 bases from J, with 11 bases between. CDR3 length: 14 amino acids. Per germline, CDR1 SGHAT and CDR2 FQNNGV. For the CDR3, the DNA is TGTGCCAGCAGCCCCCGGGCGTTCACCGGGGAGCTGTTTTTT. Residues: CASSPRAFTGELFF.

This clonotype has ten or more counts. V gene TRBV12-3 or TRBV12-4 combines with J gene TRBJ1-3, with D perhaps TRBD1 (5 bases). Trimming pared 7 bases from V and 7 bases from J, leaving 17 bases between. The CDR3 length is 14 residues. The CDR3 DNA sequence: TGTGCCAGCAAACCGGGACCCTCTTTGAACACCATATATTTT. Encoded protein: CASKPGPSLNTIYF.

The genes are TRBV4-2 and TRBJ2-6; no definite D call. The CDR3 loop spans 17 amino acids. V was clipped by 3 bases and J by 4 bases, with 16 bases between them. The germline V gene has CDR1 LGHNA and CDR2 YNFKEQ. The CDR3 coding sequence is TGTGCCAGCAGCCATGGAAGTATGTTATTAGGGGCCAACGTCCTGACTTTC. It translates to CASSHGSMLLGANVLTF.

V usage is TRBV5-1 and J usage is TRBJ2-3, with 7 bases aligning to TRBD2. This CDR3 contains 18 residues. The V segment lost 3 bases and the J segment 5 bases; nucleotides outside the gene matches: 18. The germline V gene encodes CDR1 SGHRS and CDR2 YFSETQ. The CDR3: CASSSRRIGRPSVDTQYF. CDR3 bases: TGCGCCAGCAGCTCGAGAAGGATCGGGAGGCCTTCCGTAGATACGCAGTATTTT.

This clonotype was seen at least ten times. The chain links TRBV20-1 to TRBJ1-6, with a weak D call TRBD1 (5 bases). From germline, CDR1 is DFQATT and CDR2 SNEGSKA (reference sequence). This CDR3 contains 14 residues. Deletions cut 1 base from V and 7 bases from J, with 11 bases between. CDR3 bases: TGCAGTGCTAGAGGGGGCCAGAGGAATTCACCCCTCCACTTT. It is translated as CSARGGQRNSPLHF.

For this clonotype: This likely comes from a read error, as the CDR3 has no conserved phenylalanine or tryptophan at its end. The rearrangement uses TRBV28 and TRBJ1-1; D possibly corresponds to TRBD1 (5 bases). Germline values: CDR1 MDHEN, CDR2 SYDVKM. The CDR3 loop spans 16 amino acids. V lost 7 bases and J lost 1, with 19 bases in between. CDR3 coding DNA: TGTGCCAGCAATCTCAATTCAGGGCTGGGGAACACTGAAGCTTTCCTT. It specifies CASNLNSGLGNTEAFL.

Here the CDR3 DNA reads TGTGCCAGCAGTACTAGCGGGGGACCTAGACCAGATACGCAGTATTTT. Translation gives CASSTSGGPRPDTQYF. The genes are TRBV27 and TRBJ2-3; 11 nucleotides align to TRBD2. After removal of 5 bases from V and 4 bases from J, the junction contained 8 bases not matched to a gene. The germline V gene has CDR1 MNHEY and CDR2 SMNVEV (reference sequence). The CDR3 has 16 amino acids.

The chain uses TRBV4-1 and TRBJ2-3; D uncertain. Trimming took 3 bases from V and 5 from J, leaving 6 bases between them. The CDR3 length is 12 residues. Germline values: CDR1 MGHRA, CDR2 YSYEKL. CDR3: CASSHLGDTQYF. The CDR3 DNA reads TGCGCCAGCAGCCACCTAGGAGATACGCAGTATTTT.

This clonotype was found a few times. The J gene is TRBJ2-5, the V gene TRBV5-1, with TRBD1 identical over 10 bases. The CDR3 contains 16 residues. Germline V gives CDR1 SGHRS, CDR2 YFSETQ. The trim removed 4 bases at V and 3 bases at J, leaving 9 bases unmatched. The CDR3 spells CASSKADRGREETQYF. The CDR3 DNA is TGCGCCAGCAGCAAGGCCGACAGGGGGCGAGAAGAGACCCAGTACTTC.

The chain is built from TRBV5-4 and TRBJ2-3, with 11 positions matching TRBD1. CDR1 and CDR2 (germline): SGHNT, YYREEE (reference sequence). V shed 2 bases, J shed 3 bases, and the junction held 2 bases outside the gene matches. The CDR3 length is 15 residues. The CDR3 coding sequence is TGTGCCAGCAGCTTATGGGACAGGGGGACAGATACGCAGTATTTT. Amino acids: CASSLWDRGTDTQYF. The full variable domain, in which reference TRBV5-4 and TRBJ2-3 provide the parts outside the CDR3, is ETGVTQSPTHLIKTRGQQVTLRCSSQSGHNTVSWYQQALGQGPQFIFQYYREEENGRGNFPPRFSGLQFPNYSSELNVNALELDDSALYLCASSLWDRGTDTQYFGPGTRLTVL.

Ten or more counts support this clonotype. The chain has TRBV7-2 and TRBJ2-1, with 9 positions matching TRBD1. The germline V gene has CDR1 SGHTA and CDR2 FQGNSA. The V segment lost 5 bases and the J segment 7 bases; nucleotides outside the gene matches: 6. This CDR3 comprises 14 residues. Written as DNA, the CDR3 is TGTGCCAGCAGCCGCCGGGACAGGGCTAATGAGCAGTTCTTC. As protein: CASSRRDRANEQFF.

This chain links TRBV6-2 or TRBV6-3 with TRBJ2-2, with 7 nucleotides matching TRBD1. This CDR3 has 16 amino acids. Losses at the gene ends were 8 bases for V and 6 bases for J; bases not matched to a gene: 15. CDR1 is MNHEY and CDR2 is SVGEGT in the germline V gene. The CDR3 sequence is CASRGPRQGLSGELFF. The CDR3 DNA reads TGTGCCAGCCGCGGACCCCGACAGGGTTTGTCCGGGGAGCTGTTTTTT.